One TCR beta chain is described in this entry. This specimen belongs to a study of breast tumors, draining lymph nodes, adjacent tissues. In TCRdb, the multiplex PCR reads were re-called with MiXCR into one record per CDR3 protein. Among approximately 130,000 distinct CDR3 sequences, around 20% were seen once, and the ten largest hold just over 2.5%. The lymph nodes were axillary draining lymph nodes from breast cancer patients. The sequenced material came from axillary lymph node tissue. The sequence derives from a female donor with breast cancer. Some clones in this sample may be carry-over from other donors' samples.

The CDR3 reads CASSLKTGGADTQYF. CDR3 bases: TGTGCCAGCAGCTTAAAAACGGGAGGAGCAGATACGCAGTATTTT. This chain connects TRBV7-2 to TRBJ2-3; TRBD2 aligns across 7 bases. Germline V gene sequence: CDR1 SGHTA, CDR2 FQGNSA. Unmatched junction bases numbered 6, after V lost 2 bases and J lost 4 bases. This CDR3 region has 15 residues.